Following are 12 T cell receptor beta chains from one sample sequenced in a study of cytomegalovirus exposure and HLA in healthy donors. 60 Vbeta and 13 Jbeta primers were used in PCR. TCRdb's table, derived via immunoSEQ multiplex PCR, lists solely in-frame clones and lacks some. The profile covers about 150,000 clones, with around 80% appearing a single time and about 11% taken by the ten largest. Sequencing was done on a sample of PBMCs. The source is a man younger than 30 in good health and CMV-seropositive.

The gene calls are TRBV30 and TRBJ1-2, with 10 bases aligning to TRBD1. Trimming took 5 bases from V and 5 from J; bases not matched to a gene: 5. Germline CDR1 and CDR2: GTSNPN and SVGIG (reference sequence). This CDR3 has 13 amino acids. Here the CDR3 DNA reads TGTGCCTGGTCCCGGGACAGGGGTTATGGCTACACCTTC. It yields the protein CAWSRDRGYGYTF. Looking up the rest from reference TRBV30 and TRBJ1-2 gives the full variable domain: SQTIHQWPATLVQPVGSPLSLECTVEGTSNPNLYWYRQAAGRGLQLLFYSVGIGQISSEVPQNLSASRPQDRQFILSSKKLLLSDSGFYLCAWSRDRGYGYTFGSGTRLTVV.

The chain carries TRBV5-4 and TRBJ2-1; D remains ambiguous. The CDR3 spans 12 residues. The V gene's germline CDR1 is SGHNT and CDR2 YYREEE (reference sequence). Trimming stripped 4 bases from V and 2 bases from J, with 4 bases between. The CDR3 DNA is TGTGCCAGCAGCCTACCCTACAATGAGCAGTTCTTC. Translation: CASSLPYNEQFF.

V usage is TRBV5-6 and J usage is TRBJ1-6; D is ambiguous. CDR1 is SGHDT, CDR2 YYEEEE, per germline. The CDR3 spans 13 residues. Trimming pared 4 bases from V and 7 bases from J, leaving 9 bases between. The CDR3 sequence is CASSQSRNSPLHF. The CDR3 DNA reads TGTGCCAGCAGCCAGTCTAGGAATTCACCCCTCCACTTT.

V gene TRBV6-5 combines with J gene TRBJ1-4, with D unclear. The CDR3 consists of 15 residues. Germline CDR1 reads MNHEY; CDR2 reads SVGAGI. The V end was cut by 5 bases, the J end by 7 bases, with 17 bases between. CDR3 in amino acids: CASSQRMGASEKLFF. CDR3 DNA: TGTGCCAGCAGTCAAAGGATGGGAGCTAGTGAAAAACTGTTTTTT.

The rearrangement links TRBV30 to TRBJ2-7; D unresolved. The germline V gene encodes CDR1 GTSNPN and CDR2 SVGIG (reference sequence). The ends were cut back, 3 bases at V and 2 bases at J, with 17 bases in the middle. The CDR3 sequence is 15 residues long. The CDR3 DNA is TGTGCCTGGAGCGTCCTCAGACGCGGTGCCTACGAGCAGTACTTC. Translated, it gives CAWSVLRRGAYEQYF.

This chain links TRBV7-9 with TRBJ2-7; the D gene is possibly TRBD2 (7 bases). The CDR3 runs to 16 residues. Germline loops: CDR1 SEHNR, CDR2 FQNEAQ (reference sequence). The germline V and J ends were trimmed by 5 bases and 0 bases, with 17 bases remaining between them. The CDR3 loop is CASSPRTAGSSYEQYF. As DNA, the CDR3 is TGTGCCAGCAGCCCGCGGACAGCGGGGAGCTCCTACGAGCAGTACTTC.

A few counts support this clone. The chain carries TRBV11-2 and TRBJ2-2; possible D gene TRBD1, 6 bases. V lost 5 bases to trimming and J lost 3 bases, with 10 bases between them. Germline V CDR1 and CDR2: SGHAT, FQNNGV. The CDR3 loop spans 14 amino acids. CDR3 sequence: CASSRHRDTGELFF. The CDR3 nucleotides are TGTGCCAGCAGCAGACACAGGGACACCGGGGAGCTGTTTTTT.

This clone was seen a handful of times. The chain has TRBV5-4 and TRBJ2-7; TRBD1 aligns across 7 bases. Germline V gives CDR1 SGHNT, CDR2 YYREEE (reference sequence). CDR3 size: 14 residues. V shed 0 bases and J 5 bases; nucleotides not matched to a gene: 5. DNA for the CDR3: TGTGCCAGCAGCTTGGGGGACAGCCCCCACGAGCAGTACTTC. This sequence encodes CASSLGDSPHEQYF.

The chain combines TRBV28 with TRBJ2-7, with a tentative D call TRBD1 (5 bases). CDR1 is MDHEN, CDR2 SYDVKM, per germline. The CDR3 runs to 14 residues. V gave up 2 bases and J gave up 3 bases, with 11 bases separating them. CDR3 bases: TGTGCCAGCAGTTTACAGGGTTCCCTCTACGAGCAGTACTTC. Translated: CASSLQGSLYEQYF.

This clone was seen once. The V gene is TRBV28, the J gene TRBJ2-2; 10 bases align to TRBD2. The CDR3 contains 14 residues. CDR1 is MDHEN and CDR2 is SYDVKM in the germline V gene. V gave up 2 bases and J gave up 11 bases; unmatched junction bases: 5. As DNA, the CDR3 is TGTGCCAGCAGTTTAGGGGGACTAGCGAGTGAGCTGTTTTTT. This encodes CASSLGGLASELFF.

Only one count was recorded for this clone. V gene TRBV6-5 combines with J gene TRBJ2-1, with 8 bases that match TRBD2. The germline V gene has CDR1 MNHEY and CDR2 SVGAGI. J was trimmed by 8 bases and V by 6 bases; bases with no gene match: 12. There are 15 residues in the CDR3. The CDR3 reads CASSPTSGRGYEQFF. As DNA, the CDR3 is TGTGCCAGCAGCCCAACTAGCGGTAGAGGATATGAGCAGTTCTTC.

The V and J genes are TRBV28 and TRBJ2-3; D is unclear. Trimming left V 6 bases short and J 2 bases short, with 9 bases between. This CDR3 spans 13 amino acids. Looked up from germline, CDR1 is MDHEN and CDR2 is SYDVKM. The CDR3 nucleotides read TGTGCCAGCAGATCAGAGGACACAGATACGCAGTATTTT. Translated, it gives CASRSEDTDTQYF. The full variable domain, its missing parts supplied by reference TRBV28 and TRBJ2-3, is DVKVTQSSRYLVKRTGEKVFLECVQDMDHENMFWYRQDPGLGLRLIYFSYDVKMKEKGDIPEGYSVSREKKERFSLILESASTNQTSMYLCASRSEDTDTQYFGPGTRLTVL.